These 25 T cell receptor beta chains were sequenced from one sample in a study of blood T cell repertoires in COVID-19. TCRdb's table, derived via immunoSEQ multiplex PCR, lists solely in-frame clones and lacks some. Of roughly 80,000 clones in the sample, more than 60% were seen once. Sequencing was performed on peripheral blood. These TCRs come from a human donor in a cohort sampled during active COVID-19.

In its sample, this clone was seen a few times. The rearrangement joins TRBV3-1 (or the pseudogene TRBV3-2) to TRBJ1-1; 7 nucleotides match TRBD1. Germline CDR1 reads LGHDT; CDR2 reads YNNKEL (reference sequence). V lost 7 bases, J lost 1 base, and 15 bases stayed unmatched. This CDR3 spans 17 amino acids. The DNA of the CDR3 is TGTGCCAGCAACTTAAGGGACAGACTTACCAGGAACACTGAAGCTTTCTTT. This encodes CASNLRDRLTRNTEAFF.

V and J are TRBV5-8 and TRBJ2-5; D not certain. The V and J ends lost 0 bases and 3 bases respectively, with 9 bases between them. Germline CDR1 SGHTS, CDR2 YDEGEE. The CDR3 sequence is 14 residues long. Here the CDR3 reads CASSLVQKEETQYF. The DNA of the CDR3 is TGTGCCAGCAGCTTGGTGCAGAAAGAAGAGACCCAGTACTTC. The whole variable domain, remainder taken from reference TRBV5-8 and TRBJ2-5, is EAGVTQSPTHLIKTRGQQATLRCSPISGHTSVYWYQQALGLGLQFLLWYDEGEERNRGNFPPRFSGRQFPNYSSELNVNALELEDSALYLCASSLVQKEETQYFGPGTRLLVL.

The V gene is TRBV11-2, the J gene TRBJ2-3; TRBD2 matches at 7 bases. CDR3 length: 16 amino acids. Germline CDR1 SGHAT, CDR2 FQNNGV. The V and J ends lost 0 bases and 2 bases, in that order; junction bases with no gene match: 5. In DNA, the CDR3 is TGTGCCAGCAGCTTAGATCGCGGGGGTAACACAGATACGCAGTATTTT. Translated: CASSLDRGGNTDTQYF.

The rearrangement joins TRBV4-3 to TRBJ2-1; 7 nucleotides agree with TRBD2. Trimming cost V 4 bases and J 5 bases; bases outside gene matches: 5. Germline CDR1 reads LGHNA; CDR2 reads YSLEER. The CDR3 runs 14 residues. The CDR3 DNA follows: TGCGCCAGCAGCCGCGGGGGAGGTAACAATGAGCAGTTCTTC. Protein: CASSRGGGNNEQFF.

The V call is TRBV12-3 or TRBV12-4, the J call TRBJ2-1, with TRBD2 as a possible D gene (6 bases). The CDR3 is made up of 13 amino acids. With 2 bases removed from V and 7 bases from J, the gap between germline ends came to 9 bases. The CDR3 protein is CASSLSGGNEQFF. CDR3 bases: TGTGCCAGCAGTTTATCAGGAGGGAATGAGCAGTTCTTC.

This clone was picked up one time. The genes are TRBV12-3 or TRBV12-4 and TRBJ2-7; D ambiguous. V was trimmed by 0 bases and J by 2 bases, leaving 5 bases between them. The CDR3 spans 13 residues. CDR3 sequence reads: CASSLARTYEQYF. The CDR3 DNA is TGTGCCAGCAGTTTAGCGCGAACCTACGAGCAGTACTTC.

V and J are TRBV5-6 and TRBJ2-5, with TRBD2 matching over 9 bases. CDR3 length: 16 amino acids. Germline assignment: CDR1 SGHDT and CDR2 YYEEEE. V lost 1 base to trimming and J lost 6 bases; unmatched junction nucleotides: 10. The CDR3 DNA is TGTGCCAGCAGCTTGTTCGGCGGGGGGGCTGTAAAGACCCAGTACTTC. Translating gives CASSLFGGGAVKTQYF.

This chain connects TRBV11-1 to TRBJ1-2; D unclear. The V end lost 3 bases, the J end lost 0 bases, and 11 bases lay between the germline ends. This CDR3 region has 15 residues. Germline loops: CDR1 SGHAT, CDR2 FQDESV (reference sequence). The CDR3 spells CASSFTPRSNYGYTF. The CDR3, as DNA: TGTGCCAGCAGCTTCACCCCCCGGTCTAACTATGGCTACACCTTC.

The rearrangement uses TRBV5-1 and TRBJ2-5; 9 positions match TRBD2. The CDR3 spans 17 residues. J gave up 5 bases and V 4 bases, and 15 bases lay outside the gene matches. Germline-derived CDR1 and CDR2 are SGHRS and YFSETQ. The CDR3 sequence is CASSAGLATGGRETQYF. DNA for the CDR3: TGCGCCAGCAGCGCAGGACTAGCGACTGGGGGTAGGGAGACCCAGTACTTC. Based on the CDR3 plus reference TRBV5-1 and TRBJ2-5, the full variable domain is KAGVTQTPRYLIKTRGQQVTLSCSPISGHRSVSWYQQTPGQGLQFLFEYFSETQRNKGNFPGRFSGRQFSNSRSEMNVSTLELGDSALYLCASSAGLATGGRETQYFGPGTRLLVL.

The V and J genes are TRBV7-8 and TRBJ2-3; possibly TRBD1 for D (6 bases). This CDR3 is built from 15 residues. V was pared by 2 bases and J by 6 bases, with 15 bases between. Per the germline V gene, CDR1 is SGHVS and CDR2 is FQNEAQ. The CDR3 DNA sequence: TGTGCCAGCAGCTTATGGGCCAGGGGATCTGATACGCAGTATTTT. It yields the protein CASSLWARGSDTQYF.

The J gene is TRBJ1-3, the V gene TRBV5-4; 9 bases match TRBD1. V gave up 2 bases and J gave up 4 bases; unmatched junction bases: 7. The CDR3 covers 16 residues. Germline V gene data show CDR1 as SGHNT and CDR2 as YYREEE (reference sequence). The CDR3 reads CASSLGQGLGGNTIYF. The CDR3 bases are TGTGCCAGCAGCTTAGGACAGGGGCTGGGCGGAAACACCATATATTTT.

V gene TRBV10-3 combines with J gene TRBJ2-3; TRBD2 matches 8 bases. The CDR3 is 12 amino acids. From germline, CDR1 is ENHRY and CDR2 SYGVKD. After removal of 10 bases from V and 5 bases from J, the junction contained 5 bases not matched to a gene. The CDR3, as DNA: TGTGCCACGGGGGGGCAGGTAGATACGCAGTATTTT. It is translated as CATGGQVDTQYF.

There are a few counts of this clone. This chain links TRBV7-2 with TRBJ2-1; 9 nucleotides align to TRBD1. CDR1 SGHTA and CDR2 FQGNSA come from the germline V gene. This CDR3 spans 15 amino acids. V lost 1 base and J lost 7; bases outside the gene matches: 5. DNA for the CDR3: TGTGCCAGCAGCTTAGACAGGGGGCTCTGGAATGAGCAGTTCTTC. This sequence encodes CASSLDRGLWNEQFF. The entire variable domain, with the rest obtained from reference TRBV7-2 and TRBJ2-1, is as follows: GAGVSQSPSNKVTEKGKDVELRCDPISGHTALYWYRQSLGQGLEFLIYFQGNSAPDKSGLPSDRFSAERTGGSVSTLTIQRTQQEDSAVYLCASSLDRGLWNEQFFGPGTRLTVL.

Here the CDR3 DNA reads TGTGCCAGCAGTCCTATGGTGGGAGGAGGCGCCGAGCAGTACTTC. Translating it yields CASSPMVGGGAEQYF. This sequence joins TRBV6-5 and TRBJ2-7; possibly TRBD2 for D (6 bases). This CDR3 comprises 15 residues. Germline lookup yields CDR1 MNHEY and CDR2 SVGAGI. V was shortened by 5 bases and J by 6 bases, with 20 bases between the two germline ends.

The chain joins TRBV20-1 to TRBJ1-2; D is uncertain. CDR1 is DFQATT, CDR2 SNEGSKA, per germline (reference sequence). This CDR3 region has 8 residues. Trimming removed 6 bases from V and 8 bases from J, with 4 bases in between. CDR3 in DNA: TGCAGTGCGGAGGGCTACACCTTC. Translating gives CSAEGYTF.

This clone was found once. The rearrangement uses TRBV27 and TRBJ2-5; 9 nucleotides match TRBD1. This CDR3 region has 15 residues. Germline assignment: CDR1 MNHEY and CDR2 SMNVEV (reference sequence). V was clipped by 5 bases and J by 3 bases; unmatched bases: 7. CDR3 nucleotide sequence: TGTGCCAGCAGTCCCCGGACAGGGGATAAAGAGACCCAGTACTTC. Protein: CASSPRTGDKETQYF.

The chain uses TRBV6-5 and TRBJ2-7, with 11 bases aligning to TRBD1. This CDR3 is 15 amino acids long. The V segment lost 2 bases and the J segment 1 base; nucleotides outside the gene matches: 1. From germline, CDR1 is MNHEY and CDR2 SVGAGI. The CDR3 DNA reads as TGTGCCAGCAGTTACCGGGACAGGGGGTCCTACGAGCAGTACTTC. Protein product: CASSYRDRGSYEQYF.

V is TRBV5-5 and J is TRBJ2-5; maybe TRBD2 (6 bases). Trimming shortened V by 5 bases and J by 5 bases, and 22 bases separated the two germline ends. CDR1 and CDR2 (germline): SGHKS, YYEKEE (reference sequence). The CDR3 extends over 16 amino acids. As DNA, the CDR3 is TGTGCCAGCAGATCGAGGTACGGGGGAGGAGAGGAGACCCAGTACTTC. As protein: CASRSRYGGGEETQYF.

The V call is TRBV4-3, the J call TRBJ2-7; TRBD1 matches at 10 bases. CDR1 LGHNA and CDR2 YSLEER come from the germline V gene. The CDR3 runs to 17 residues. The V segment lost 4 bases and the J segment 8 bases; nucleotides outside the gene matches: 17. The CDR3 DNA follows: TGCGCCAGCAGCCCTCATTACGAGAGGGACAGGGGTATCAAGCAGTACTTC. This translates into CASSPHYERDRGIKQYF.

The chain links TRBV5-1 to TRBJ2-3; D ambiguous. The CDR3 totals 14 residues. Trimming stripped 0 bases from V and 2 bases from J, with 7 bases between. The germline V gene has CDR1 SGHRS and CDR2 YFSETQ. The chain's CDR3 is CASSLDSPTDTQYF. DNA for the CDR3: TGCGCCAGCAGCTTGGATAGTCCCACAGATACGCAGTATTTT.

A note on this clone: The same CDR3 also results from other DNA sequences found in this sample. The chain carries TRBV18 and TRBJ1-1, with D perhaps matching TRBD1 (6 bases). Trimming shortened V by 6 bases and J by 1 base, and 9 bases separated the two germline ends. Germline lookup yields CDR1 KGHSH and CDR2 LQKENI. The CDR3 is 13 amino acids. The CDR3 loop is CASSPTGNTEAFF. In nucleotides, the CDR3 is TGTGCCAGCTCCCCGACAGGGAACACTGAAGCTTTCTTT.

The V and J genes are TRBV6-6 and TRBJ1-5, with TRBD1 matching 7 bases. The germline V gene has CDR1 MNHNY and CDR2 SVGAGI (reference sequence). CDR3 length: 16 residues. Losses at the gene ends were 5 bases for V and 1 base for J; bases not matched to a gene: 8. CDR3 amino acids: CASSHRDSRSNQPQHF. The CDR3 DNA reads TGTGCCAGCAGTCACCGGGACAGCCGCAGCAATCAGCCCCAGCATTTT.

This rearrangement joins TRBV12-3 or TRBV12-4 to TRBJ1-1; possibly TRBD1 for D (5 bases). The CDR3 loop spans 12 amino acids. V lost 6 bases, J lost 1 base, and 6 bases lay in between. The CDR3 here is CASSDRNTEAFF. Here the CDR3 DNA reads TGTGCCAGCAGCGACAGGAACACTGAAGCTTTCTTT.

This clone appeared a single time. This specimen includes other DNA sequences encoding the same CDR3. The chain is built from TRBV2 and TRBJ1-5, with D tentatively TRBD1 (5 bases). V was shortened by 6 bases and J by 6 bases, with 15 bases between the two germline ends. CDR1 and CDR2 from the germline V gene are SNHLY and FYNNEI. This CDR3 spans 14 amino acids. The CDR3 DNA sequence: TGTGCCAGCAGAGGGGACGGGGGGGGTCAGCCCCAGCATTTT. This encodes CASRGDGGGQPQHF.

V and J are TRBV2 and TRBJ1-1; TRBD1 might be the D (5 bases). In germline, CDR1 is SNHLY, CDR2 FYNNEI. This CDR3 is built from 16 residues. V lost 0 bases and J 3 bases, leaving 14 bases between the germline ends. In DNA, the CDR3 is TGTGCCAGCAGTGAAGCCTCGGGGGAGGGCGACACTGAAGCTTTCTTT. Its translation: CASSEASGEGDTEAFF.